The clone carrying this T cell receptor beta chain was observed many times. What it binds is not known. Germline V CDR1 and CDR2: MRHNA, SNTAGT. The CDR3 runs to 15 residues. V was shortened by 0 bases and J by 0 bases, with 6 bases between the two germline ends. Time point defined: patch test 1, 2 weeks after DPC sensitization. The sample's treatment: therapeutic diphenylcyclopropenone sensitization with weekly scalp DPC. Donors were 18 to 70-year-old alopecia patients suitable for DPC. A single record per CDR3 protein comes from TCRdb applying MiXCR to the RACE reads. Here the sample spans 340,000 or so distinct CDR3 sequences, under 8% being singletons. This record belongs to a study of human T cells and chemical hapten exposure. As for the study in general: The study enrolled mostly female patients with alopecia areata, totalis or universalis.

The study's findings and limits: There was a positive correlation between PT1 expanded TCR counts and patch test score. TCRs above 1 in 1000 frequency did not change with DPC sensitization.

This chain links TRBV6-4 with TRBJ2-4; possibly TRBD1 for D (5 bases). The input for sequencing was whole blood, taken in connection with sensitization to the hapten diphenylcyclopropenone (DPC). This sequence originates from a woman younger than 30 with alopecia areata. Some clones in this sample may be carry-over from other donors' samples. This chain's CDR3 is CASSDSDRAKNIQYF. The CDR3 nucleotides are TGTGCCAGCAGTGACTCCGACAGAGCCAAAAACATTCAGTACTTC.